This T cell receptor (beta chain) was identified during a study of shared clonotypes between healthy human individuals (dated by TCRdb to 2018 to 2021). A note on the overall study: The cohort included a few men and two women between 18 and 49 years of age. To estimate repertoire size and how much clonotypes are shared between individuals, the study performed deep sequencing of blood TCR repertoires from a handful of healthy adults. Per donor, leukapheresis produced somewhere between about 0.94 and 9.5 billion PBMCs. Libraries were prepared and TCR repertoires were sequenced by different laboratories using diverse techniques, in order to increase sequencing depth and limit assay-specific biases. For each donor, CD4 naive and CD4 memory were each run on three plates, CD8 naive on two plates, and CD8 memory on one plate. What the study reported, not specific to this receptor: Naive subsets generally had larger estimated clonotype richness than memory subsets did. Sampling was limited to blood, and TCR repertoires in tissue likely differ from TCR repertoires in blood. Because the study included only a small number of donors, the genetic and exposure-history diversity represented was limited. Rarefaction of sorted-subset datasets indicated incomplete sequencing despite the large sequencing depth. Pairwise subsampling indicated that sequencing depth was expected to affect the degree of clonotype sharing among donors. Compared with non-shared clonotypes, clonotypes shared by all four sorted-subset donors had higher generation probabilities. Across a few donors, approximately 5% of naive CD4, over 3% of naive CD8, about 2.3% of memory CD4, and approximately 0.4% of memory CD8 clonotypes were shared.

CD8 naive samples consisted of CD45RO-negative cells that were positively selected for CCR7, yielding a CD45RA+CCR7+ population without TemRA cells. Healthy HIV-negative adults with no recently reported acute infections or vaccinations were included as donors. Every donor was a Caucasian adult residing in Nashville, Tennessee, USA. Blood was collected by leukapheresis, and PBMCs were isolated by Ficoll-Histopaque density gradient centrifugation and then cryopreserved in liquid nitrogen vapor phase. Analytical flow cytometry was used to check the purity and quantity of each magnetically sorted T cell population. Each sorted fraction had its genomic DNA isolated and then quantified by UV absorbance on a Nanodrop 2000c. A word on this clone: Its antigen has not been determined. No base quality values were provided; no much bigger clone lies one nucleotide off.

Using the deep immunoSEQ assay, multiplex PCR amplified TCR CDR3 regions from genomic DNA. For each cell subset, the extracted genomic DNA was distributed evenly across all wells of several immunoSEQ 96-well plates, and each plate served as one replicate. For sorted subsets, approximately 190 ng genomic DNA, equal to 30,000 to 35,000 T cell genomes, was loaded into each replicate PCR. Purified libraries were measured with a Qubit 3.0 fluorometer, size-checked on a Bioanalyzer 2100, and measured again with the KAPA Library Quantification kit. Each immunoSEQ 96-well plate was sequenced on its own single-read 150-cycle Illumina NextSeq 550 flow cell. Concerning the study's data processing: Because the immunoSEQ output included only junctional sequences and no quality scores, the filtering could not be the same as the filtering used for full-length reads. To assign V/J genes and CDR3, sequences were annotated against IMGT germline references using PyIR, a Python wrapper for IgBLAST v1.9. Reads with weak V/J assignments (E-value above 1e-6), missing CDR3, stop codons, out-of-frame junctions, or ambiguous translated residues were removed. V3J clonotypes were defined as sequences sharing the same inferred V gene, J gene, and CDR3 amino acid sequence. Percentage overlap between repertoires was computed as shared unique clonotypes divided by the size of the smaller repertoire. Three approaches were used to assess repertoire richness: RTK rarefaction, the Chao1 estimator, and Recon v2.1 estimates of unobserved clonotypes. Generation probabilities were computed with OLGA for all TCRbeta clonotypes obtained by the gDNA method from several donors. TCRdb took this table from immuneACCESS and kept in-frame rearrangements with V and J called. Such tables lack part of the clones; where checked against another copy, unresolved V genes explain under half of the gap, and the rest is unexplained. V and J calls and clone size are those listed in that table; D and trimming were worked out from the DNA. Across this sample there are over 2 million clones, with about 95% seen only once. The leading ten clones occupy more than 0.95% of the sample.

Specimen: naive CD8+ T cells sorted from blood. Read against the paper, the sample's cell subset or site label means: CD45RA+CCR7+. The clonotype was recovered from a man between 18 and 35 years old in good health.

The CDR3 loop reads CASSQVFGGDYGYTF. The bases read TGCGCCAGCAGCCAAGTATTCGGGGGAGACTATGGCTACACCTTC. The rearrangement joined TRBV4-3 to TRBJ1-2; tentative D gene TRBD1, with 5 bases matching. The junction carries 12 bases between V and J, which are trimmed by 1 base and 3 bases respectively. The CDR3 holds 15 amino acids from the cysteine to the phenylalanine. Only CDR3 DNA remains: 45 bases, in frame from the first base. From the germline V gene, CDR1 is LGHNA and CDR2 is YSLEER.